This T cell receptor beta chain derives from a study of blood T cell repertoires in COVID-19. Background on the study: Sites in the United States, Italy and Spain provided acute and convalescent COVID-19 samples. The analysed material was cDNA or gDNA that came from T cells, B-cell-depleted T cells, or PBMCs.

In the original processing: Reference gene primers were amplified, and this amplification served to estimate nucleated cell counts. The table came from immunoSEQ multiplex PCR; TCRdb's copy has only in-frame clones and leaves some out. The V and J calls and clone size come from that table; D and trimming were worked out from the DNA. The sample consists of under 350,000 clones, roughly 89% of them appearing once. This CDR3 is built from 13 residues. Per the germline V gene, CDR1 is SGHTA and CDR2 is FQGNSA. The V and J ends lost 4 bases and 0 bases respectively, with 4 bases between them. The TCR originated in a man in his fifties with acute or convalescent COVID-19. Sequencing input: peripheral blood. The V call is TRBV7-2, the J call TRBJ2-4; no reliable D call. The CDR3 is CASSYLAKNIQYF. The CDR3 DNA reads TGTGCCAGCAGCTATCTAGCCAAAAACATTCAGTACTTC.